This TCR beta chain was identified during a study of blood T cell repertoires in COVID-19. Study-level information: From the United States, Italy and Spain came samples of acute and convalescent COVID-19. Sources were T cells, B-cell-depleted T cells, or PBMCs; the material itself was cDNA or gDNA.

Original methodology: Reference gene primer amplification gave nucleated cell count estimates. TCRdb keeps only in-frame clones here, not all; method: immunoSEQ multiplex PCR. The V and J calls and clone size are taken from that table; D and trimming were inferred from the DNA. The sample contains under 250,000 clones, 86% of which appear only once. The CDR3 consists of 15 residues. CDR1 is SGDLS and CDR2 is YYNGEE in the germline V gene. With 3 bases clipped from V and 6 bases from J, the junction kept 7 bases outside the gene matches. The sample was peripheral blood. The receptor was derived from a man aged 60-69 years with acute or convalescent COVID-19. The chain carries TRBV9 and TRBJ2-2; TRBD1 matches at 8 bases. CDR3 nucleotide sequence: TGTGCCAGCAGCGCAAGACAGGGGACCCCCGGGGAGCTGTTTTTT. It codes for CASSARQGTPGELFF.